This T cell receptor beta chain was captured in a study of blood T cells in healthy people across ages. Sample-barcoded 5' priming and a J-beta primer mix drove a second PCR of about 6 to 12 cycles. MiXCR was run by TCRdb on the 5' RACE reads, yielding one entry per CDR3 protein. Of roughly 790,000 distinct CDR3 sequences listed, roughly 47% were seen once; the top ten hold less than 25%. The people who gave samples were healthy Caucasians from Russia, aged roughly 6 to 90. This clonotype showed up just a few times. Antigen specificity is unknown. The CDR3 is 16 residues long. Germline V gene sequence: CDR1 SGHVS, CDR2 FQNEAQ. V was clipped by 0 bases and J by 3 bases, with 12 bases between them. Study-wide results and caveats: Across the age range, TCR beta diversity per million T cells fell in a roughly linear way.

The material sequenced was blood. The chain combines TRBV7-8 with TRBJ1-5, with D tentatively TRBD1 (5 bases). The TCR sequence derives from a woman aged 55 to 70 in good health. The CDR3 DNA reads as TGTGCCAGCAGCTTAGCGGGCAGGGTGATCAATCAGCCCCAGCATTTT. Residues: CASSLAGRVINQPQHF.